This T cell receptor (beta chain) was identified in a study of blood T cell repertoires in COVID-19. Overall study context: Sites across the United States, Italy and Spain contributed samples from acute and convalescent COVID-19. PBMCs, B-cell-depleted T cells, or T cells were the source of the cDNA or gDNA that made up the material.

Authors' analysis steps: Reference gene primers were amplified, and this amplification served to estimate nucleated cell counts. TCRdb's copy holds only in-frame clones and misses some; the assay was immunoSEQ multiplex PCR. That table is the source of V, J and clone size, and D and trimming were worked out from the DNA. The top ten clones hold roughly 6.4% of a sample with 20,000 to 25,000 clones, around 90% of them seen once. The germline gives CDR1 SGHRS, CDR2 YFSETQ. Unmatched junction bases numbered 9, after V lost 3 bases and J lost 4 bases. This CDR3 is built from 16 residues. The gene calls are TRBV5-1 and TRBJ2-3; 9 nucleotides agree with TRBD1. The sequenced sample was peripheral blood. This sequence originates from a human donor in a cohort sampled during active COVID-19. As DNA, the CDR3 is TGCGCCAGCAGCTCCCTGGGACAGGGCACGGCAGATACGCAGTATTTT. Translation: CASSSLGQGTADTQYF.